This TCR beta chain is from a study of blood T cell repertoires in COVID-19. About the study: COVID-19 samples from acute and convalescent phases originated in the United States, Italy and Spain. Sample material is recorded as cDNA or gDNA derived from T cells, B-cell-depleted T cells, or PBMCs.

In the study's own analysis: Nucleated cell number was recorded as an estimate derived from reference gene primer amplification. TCRdb's table, derived via immunoSEQ multiplex PCR, lists solely in-frame clones and lacks some. D and trimming were read from the DNA, whereas the V and J calls and clone size are those reported in that table. The sample comprises roughly 150,000 clones, roughly nine tenths of which are singletons, and approximately 3% rests with the top ten. Germline lookup yields CDR1 SGHDT and CDR2 YYEEEE. With 1 base clipped from V and 6 bases from J, the junction kept 6 bases outside the gene matches. CDR3 size: 15 residues.

The sequenced sample consisted of peripheral blood. V is TRBV5-6 and J is TRBJ2-5; TRBD2 agrees at 10 bases. This clonotype was obtained from a woman aged 60-75 years with active COVID-19. As DNA, the CDR3 is TGTGCCAGCAGCTTGTCGCCTAGCGGGAGTCAGACCCAGTACTTC. It translates to CASSLSPSGSQTQYF.